A selection of T cell receptor beta chains follows, all from one sample in a study of cytomegalovirus exposure and HLA in healthy donors. TCRdb's table, derived via immunoSEQ multiplex PCR, lists solely in-frame clones and lacks some. The table has roughly 200,000 clones, 87% seen once. The material sequenced was PBMCs. These receptors were collected from a man aged 30 to 45 in good health and CMV-seronegative. CDR3s include the opening cysteine and the closing phenylalanine or tryptophan. Each record gives: V gene, J gene, clone size, D gene, CDR3 protein, CDR3 DNA. D genes are given only for firm matches. Rows give clone size only sometimes, using once, few, many, or a class for an expanded clone.

v_gene: TRBV9
j_gene: TRBJ1-2
abundance: few
d_gene: .
CDR3aa: CASSVYPPGQGPFGGYTF
CDR3nt: TGTGCCAGCAGCGTTTATCCTCCAGGGCAGGGGCCGTTCGGGGGCTACACCTTC

v_gene: TRBV30
j_gene: TRBJ2-3
abundance: .
d_gene: TRBD1
CDR3aa: CAFSTGGTDTQYF
CDR3nt: TGTGCCTTTTCGACAGGGGGAACAGATACGCAGTATTTT

v_gene: TRBV29-1
j_gene: TRBJ2-1
abundance: .
d_gene: .
CDR3aa: CSGTRDNEQFF
CDR3nt: TGCAGTGGAACCCGGGACAATGAGCAGTTCTTC

v_gene: TRBV28
j_gene: TRBJ2-4
abundance: .
d_gene: .
CDR3aa: CASSLSTGLAKNIQYF
CDR3nt: TGTGCCAGCAGTTTGTCCACAGGGCTAGCCAAAAACATTCAGTACTTC

v_gene: TRBV2
j_gene: TRBJ2-1
abundance: .
d_gene: .
CDR3aa: CASTGGSSYNEQFF
CDR3nt: TGTGCCAGCACTGGGGGGAGCTCCTACAATGAGCAGTTCTTC

v_gene: TRBV30
j_gene: TRBJ2-7
abundance: .
d_gene: TRBD1
CDR3aa: CAWSVPGQDASGQYF
CDR3nt: TGTGCCTGGAGTGTTCCGGGACAGGATGCCTCTGGGCAGTACTTC

v_gene: TRBV30
j_gene: TRBJ1-1
abundance: .
d_gene: .
CDR3aa: CAWSVGVPDTEAFF
CDR3nt: TGTGCCTGGAGTGTCGGGGTTCCGGACACTGAAGCTTTCTTT

v_gene: TRBV4-1
j_gene: TRBJ1-3
abundance: .
d_gene: .
CDR3aa: CASSQDNGGYSGNTIYF
CDR3nt: TGCGCCAGCAGCCAAGACAATGGAGGATACTCTGGAAACACCATATATTTT

v_gene: TRBV7-9
j_gene: TRBJ1-4
abundance: few
d_gene: .
CDR3aa: CASSSGFNEKLFF
CDR3nt: TGTGCCAGCAGCTCCGGGTTCAATGAAAAACTGTTTTTT

v_gene: TRBV18
j_gene: TRBJ1-1
abundance: .
d_gene: .
CDR3aa: CASSPIDSTSTEAFF
CDR3nt: TGTGCCAGCTCACCCATTGACAGTACGAGCACTGAAGCTTTCTTT

v_gene: TRBV28
j_gene: TRBJ2-7
abundance: once
d_gene: .
CDR3aa: CASKRQGYEQYF
CDR3nt: TGTGCCAGCAAGAGGCAGGGGTACGAGCAGTACTTC

v_gene: TRBV2
j_gene: TRBJ2-5
abundance: .
d_gene: .
CDR3aa: CASSDTAQYF
CDR3nt: TGTGCCAGCAGTGACACGGCCCAGTACTTC

v_gene: TRBV13
j_gene: TRBJ2-5
abundance: .
d_gene: .
CDR3aa: CASSIRAGVETQYF
CDR3nt: TGTGCCAGCAGCATTAGAGCCGGGGTGGAGACCCAGTACTTC

v_gene: TRBV15
j_gene: TRBJ2-1
abundance: .
d_gene: TRBD1
CDR3aa: CATSRSFRAGGENEQFF
CDR3nt: TGTGCCACCAGCAGGTCCTTCCGGGCAGGGGGAGAGAATGAGCAGTTCTTC

v_gene: TRBV11-2
j_gene: TRBJ1-6
abundance: .
d_gene: .
CDR3aa: CASSFIRRSWVAEDSPLHF
CDR3nt: TGTGCCAGCAGCTTCATACGTCGGAGTTGGGTAGCAGAAGATTCACCCCTCCACTTT

v_gene: TRBV29-1
j_gene: TRBJ2-7
abundance: .
d_gene: .
CDR3aa: CSVEGLTSGASYEQYF
CDR3nt: TGCAGCGTTGAAGGGCTGACCAGCGGAGCCTCCTACGAGCAGTACTTC

v_gene: TRBV29-1
j_gene: TRBJ2-1
abundance: .
d_gene: .
CDR3aa: CSIAGRRDRAYNEQFF
CDR3nt: TGCAGCATAGCGGGGCGCCGGGACAGGGCATACAATGAGCAGTTCTTC

v_gene: TRBV6-4
j_gene: TRBJ2-7
abundance: .
d_gene: .
CDR3aa: CASSPGEGSEQYF
CDR3nt: TGTGCCAGCAGTCCCGGCGAGGGTAGCGAGCAGTACTTC

v_gene: TRBV28
j_gene: TRBJ2-5
abundance: .
d_gene: .
CDR3aa: CASSFRASQYF
CDR3nt: TGTGCCAGCAGTTTCAGGGCTTCCCAGTACTTC

v_gene: TRBV18
j_gene: TRBJ2-7
abundance: once
d_gene: TRBD1
CDR3aa: CASSPQGTGLYEQYF
CDR3nt: TGTGCCAGCTCACCCCAAGGGACAGGGTTGTACGAGCAGTACTTC

v_gene: TRBV30
j_gene: TRBJ1-1
abundance: .
d_gene: .
CDR3aa: CAWSQQRLGNTEAFF
CDR3nt: TGTGCCTGGAGTCAACAAAGACTGGGGAACACTGAAGCTTTCTTT

v_gene: TRBV6-5
j_gene: TRBJ2-7
abundance: few
d_gene: TRBD1
CDR3aa: CASGQGQGSYEQYF
CDR3nt: TGTGCCAGCGGACAGGGACAGGGGTCCTACGAGCAGTACTTC

v_gene: TRBV11-1
j_gene: TRBJ2-5
abundance: .
d_gene: TRBD1
CDR3aa: CASSGTGRGETQYF
CDR3nt: TGTGCCAGCAGTGGGACAGGGAGGGGAGAGACCCAGTACTTC

v_gene: TRBV13
j_gene: TRBJ2-7
abundance: .
d_gene: TRBD2
CDR3aa: CASSSLSGGSSYEQYF
CDR3nt: TGTGCCAGCAGCTCGCTTAGCGGGGGGAGCTCCTACGAGCAGTACTTC

v_gene: TRBV7-8
j_gene: TRBJ2-7
abundance: .
d_gene: TRBD1
CDR3aa: CASSFSGTASYEQYF
CDR3nt: TGTGCCAGCAGCTTTTCCGGGACAGCATCCTACGAGCAGTACTTC

v_gene: TRBV5-5
j_gene: TRBJ1-3
abundance: once
d_gene: TRBD1
CDR3aa: CASSLQGAVAGNTIYF
CDR3nt: TGTGCCAGCAGCTTACAGGGGGCTGTTGCTGGAAACACCATATATTTT

v_gene: TRBV7-9
j_gene: TRBJ1-3
abundance: .
d_gene: .
CDR3aa: CASSLNAGDSGNTIYF
CDR3nt: TGTGCCAGCAGCCTTAACGCAGGTGACTCTGGAAACACCATATATTTT

v_gene: TRBV28
j_gene: TRBJ1-2
abundance: .
d_gene: .
CDR3aa: CASSAGGTHYGYTF
CDR3nt: TGTGCCAGCAGTGCGGGAGGAACCCACTATGGCTACACCTTC

v_gene: TRBV6-1
j_gene: TRBJ1-4
abundance: .
d_gene: TRBD1
CDR3aa: CATDTGTALEKLFF
CDR3nt: TGTGCCACCGATACCGGGACAGCGCTTGAAAAACTGTTTTTT

v_gene: TRBV7-9
j_gene: TRBJ1-4
abundance: .
d_gene: TRBD1
CDR3aa: CASSLGGQGEKLFF
CDR3nt: TGTGCCAGCAGCTTAGGGGGACAGGGGGAAAAACTGTTTTTT

v_gene: TRBV15
j_gene: TRBJ2-2
abundance: few
d_gene: .
CDR3aa: CATSRDGGRTGELFF
CDR3nt: TGTGCCACCAGCAGAGACGGGGGTCGTACCGGGGAGCTGTTTTTT

v_gene: TRBV10-3
j_gene: TRBJ2-1
abundance: .
d_gene: TRBD1
CDR3aa: CAISGTGGYNEQFF
CDR3nt: TGTGCCATCAGTGGGACAGGGGGTTACAATGAGCAGTTCTTC

v_gene: TRBV19
j_gene: TRBJ2-1
abundance: .
d_gene: TRBD1
CDR3aa: CASSPGTAYNEQFF
CDR3nt: TGTGCCAGTAGTCCCGGGACAGCGTACAATGAGCAGTTCTTC

v_gene: TRBV19
j_gene: TRBJ1-2
abundance: .
d_gene: TRBD1
CDR3aa: CASDDREGLGGYGYTF
CDR3nt: TGTGCCAGTGATGACAGGGAAGGTCTCGGTGGGTATGGCTACACCTTC

v_gene: TRBV7-9
j_gene: TRBJ2-7
abundance: .
d_gene: .
CDR3aa: CSSSQGSRGEQYF
CDR3nt: TGTTCCAGCAGCCAAGGATCCCGGGGGGAGCAGTACTTC

v_gene: TRBV28
j_gene: TRBJ1-4
abundance: .
d_gene: TRBD1
CDR3aa: CASSLYKGAGEKLFF
CDR3nt: TGTGCCAGCAGTTTATACAAGGGGGCGGGAGAAAAACTGTTTTTT

v_gene: TRBV7-2
j_gene: TRBJ2-7
abundance: few
d_gene: TRBD2
CDR3aa: CASSFRTSGSYEQYF
CDR3nt: TGTGCCAGCAGCTTCCGGACTAGCGGGAGCTACGAGCAGTACTTC

v_gene: TRBV5-1
j_gene: TRBJ2-5
abundance: .
d_gene: .
CDR3aa: CASSPILEETQYF
CDR3nt: TGCGCCAGCAGCCCTATCTTAGAGGAGACCCAGTACTTC

v_gene: TRBV5-1
j_gene: TRBJ2-5
abundance: .
d_gene: .
CDR3aa: CASSSGVQETQYF
CDR3nt: TGCGCCAGCAGTTCCGGAGTGCAAGAGACCCAGTACTTC

v_gene: TRBV5-6
j_gene: TRBJ2-2
abundance: .
d_gene: .
CDR3aa: CASSFREATGELFF
CDR3nt: TGTGCCAGCAGCTTTCGGGAAGCCACCGGGGAGCTGTTTTTT

v_gene: TRBV5-1
j_gene: TRBJ2-7
abundance: .
d_gene: TRBD1
CDR3aa: CASSLVPGGPYEQYF
CDR3nt: TGCGCCAGCAGCTTGGTTCCAGGGGGTCCCTACGAGCAGTACTTC

v_gene: TRBV11-1
j_gene: TRBJ1-5
abundance: .
d_gene: .
CDR3aa: CASSLGGSQPQHF
CDR3nt: TGTGCCAGCAGCTTAGGAGGGAGTCAGCCCCAGCATTTT

v_gene: TRBV6-1
j_gene: TRBJ2-5
abundance: .
d_gene: TRBD2
CDR3aa: CASSDTSGGAWGTQYF
CDR3nt: TGTGCCAGCAGTGATACTAGCGGGGGGGCCTGGGGGACCCAGTACTTC

v_gene: TRBV2
j_gene: TRBJ2-3
abundance: .
d_gene: TRBD2
CDR3aa: CASSEELAGGDF
CDR3nt: TGTGCCAGCAGTGAAGAACTAGCGGGAGGGGATTTT

v_gene: TRBV5-6
j_gene: TRBJ2-2
abundance: few
d_gene: .
CDR3aa: CASSFDKNTGELFF
CDR3nt: TGTGCCAGCAGCTTTGACAAGAACACCGGGGAGCTGTTTTTT

v_gene: TRBV4-3
j_gene: TRBJ1-1
abundance: .
d_gene: TRBD1
CDR3aa: CASSQGQDRGVAFF
CDR3nt: TGCGCCAGCAGCCAAGGCCAGGACAGGGGAGTGGCTTTCTTT

v_gene: TRBV10-3
j_gene: TRBJ1-1
abundance: .
d_gene: .
CDR3aa: CAISEGLMNTEAFF
CDR3nt: TGTGCCATCAGTGAGGGACTCATGAACACTGAAGCTTTCTTT

v_gene: TRBV14
j_gene: TRBJ2-7
abundance: once
d_gene: .
CDR3aa: CASSQGGLSEQYF
CDR3nt: TGTGCCAGCAGCCAAGGAGGTTTAAGCGAGCAGTACTTC

v_gene: TRBV28
j_gene: TRBJ2-7
abundance: .
d_gene: .
CDR3aa: CASRGGRGGSYEQYF
CDR3nt: TGTGCCAGCAGGGGGGGACGGGGTGGTTCCTACGAGCAGTACTTC

v_gene: TRBV7-2
j_gene: TRBJ2-1
abundance: few
d_gene: TRBD2
CDR3aa: CASSLGSLAGSGNEQFF
CDR3nt: TGTGCCAGCAGCTTAGGGAGTTTAGCGGGGTCAGGCAATGAGCAGTTCTTC

v_gene: TRBV5-6
j_gene: TRBJ2-3
abundance: few
d_gene: TRBD1
CDR3aa: CASSQDRGRSTDTQYF
CDR3nt: TGTGCCAGCAGCCAGGACAGGGGACGAAGCACAGATACGCAGTATTTT